This T cell receptor beta chain was sequenced in a study of graft-versus-host responses after intestinal transplantation. The CDR3 length is 12 residues. Germline CDR1 and CDR2: SGHRS and YFSETQ. V was shortened by 0 bases and J by 6 bases, with 5 bases between the two germline ends. In the case of this clone: Antigen unknown.

The method was immunoSEQ multiplex PCR; TCRdb's version includes in-frame clones alone and lacks a portion of them. The repertoire has about 90,000 clones, roughly 92% of them found once; the top ten carry about 0.3%. Findings of the study overall: Early post-transplant HvG declines tracked with peak circulating GvH clone levels.

The material sequenced was unstimulated CD4+ T cells sorted from spleen or lymph node cells, taken before intestinal transplant. This receptor was obtained from a human donor who received an intestinal transplant. The chain links TRBV5-1 to TRBJ2-3, with unresolved D. The CDR3 region is CASSLVSDTQYF. The CDR3 DNA reads TGCGCCAGCAGCTTGGTCTCCGATACGCAGTATTTT. The full variable domain, its missing parts supplied by reference TRBV5-1 and TRBJ2-3, is KAGVTQTPRYLIKTRGQQVTLSCSPISGHRSVSWYQQTPGQGLQFLFEYFSETQRNKGNFPGRFSGRQFSNSRSEMNVSTLELGDSALYLCASSLVSDTQYFGPGTRLTVL.